The 15 T cell receptor beta chains given below trace back to one sample, sequenced in a study of blood T cell repertoires in COVID-19. TCRdb keeps only in-frame clones here, not all; method: immunoSEQ multiplex PCR. The sample consists of fewer than 250,000 clones, around 87% of them appearing once. Sequenced sample: PBMCs or T cells enriched from blood (not recorded which). These receptors were obtained from a man in his thirties or forties in a cohort exposed to, infected with or recovered from COVID-19 (not recorded which).

Written as DNA, the CDR3 is TGTGCCAGCAGCTTCGGCAGGGGGGCAGATACGCAGTATTTT. This encodes CASSFGRGADTQYF. The chain links TRBV11-3 to TRBJ2-3, with D perhaps matching TRBD1 (7 bases). The CDR3 sequence is 14 residues long. With 3 bases removed from V and 4 bases from J, the gap between germline ends came to 11 bases. Germline V gene sequence: CDR1 SGHNT, CDR2 YENEEA.

The chain carries TRBV28 and TRBJ2-7; tentative D call: TRBD1 (7 bases). Between the trimmed V and J ends, which lost 5 bases and 4 bases, there was a span of 15 bases. The length of the CDR3 is 14 residues. CDR1 is MDHEN and CDR2 is SYDVKM in the germline V gene. Written as DNA, the CDR3 is TGTGCCAGCAGTACCGCGGGACAGAAATACGAGCAGTACTTC. Protein sequence: CASSTAGQKYEQYF.

This chain links TRBV5-8 with TRBJ1-2; D is uncertain. The germline V and J ends were trimmed by 6 bases and 4 bases, with 16 bases remaining between them. This CDR3 contains 14 residues. Germline-derived CDR1 and CDR2 are SGHTS and YDEGEE. In DNA, the CDR3 is TGTGCCAGCACCAATAGGGAGGGTAGCTATGGCTACACCTTC. Translation gives CASTNREGSYGYTF.

Worth noting for this clone: The junction departs from germline at one end; a sequencing error may be responsible. The rearrangement joins TRBV7-7 to TRBJ2-2; 8 bases map to TRBD1. CDR3 length equals 16 residues. The germline CDR1 and CDR2 sequences are SSHAT and FNYEAQ (reference sequence). The CDR3 DNA sequence: TGTGCTAGCAGCGCCGACAGGGGCCCGAACACCGGGGAGCTGTTTTTT. It encodes CASSADRGPNTGELFF. The complete variable domain, with remaining parts taken from reference TRBV7-7 and TRBJ2-2, reads GAGVSQSPRYKVTKRGQDVTLRCDPISSHATLYWYQQALGQGPEFLTYFNYEAQPDKSGLPSDRFSAERPEGSISTLTIQRTEQRDSAMYRCASSADRGPNTGELFFGEGSRLTVL.

The DNA of the CDR3 is TGCGCCAGCAGCCAAGTTACGCAGGGTAAGAACACTGAAGCTTTCTTT. As protein: CASSQVTQGKNTEAFF. This rearrangement joins TRBV4-1 to TRBJ1-1; D may be TRBD1 (5 bases). Trimming left V 1 base short and J 1 base short, with 13 bases between. The V gene's germline CDR1 is MGHRA and CDR2 YSYEKL. The CDR3 extends over 16 amino acids.

The chain employs TRBV24-1 and TRBJ2-1; perhaps TRBD2 as D (6 bases). Trimming shortened V by 2 bases and J by 7 bases, and 14 bases separated the two germline ends. The CDR3 consists of 15 residues. Germline CDR1 is KGHDR and CDR2 is SFDVKD. The CDR3 loop reads CATSDSGSPENEQFF. CDR3 in DNA: TGTGCCACCAGTGATTCCGGGAGTCCGGAAAATGAGCAGTTCTTC.

This chain uses TRBV27 with TRBJ2-2, with D possibly TRBD1 on 6 matching bases. In germline, CDR1 is MNHEY, CDR2 SMNVEV (reference sequence). The CDR3 runs 14 residues. Trimming shortened V by 2 bases and J by 3 bases, and 7 bases separated the two germline ends. The CDR3 nucleotides read TGTGCCAGCAGTTTAGGACAGTACACCGGGGAGCTGTTTTTT. Translation: CASSLGQYTGELFF.

This chain joins TRBV6-1 and TRBJ1-1, with a tentative D call TRBD1 (6 bases). The CDR3 contains 15 residues. Trimming left V 1 base short and J 0 bases short, with 9 bases between. In germline, CDR1 is MNHNS, CDR2 SASEGT. The CDR3 loop reads CASSEGTGLNTEAFF. CDR3 DNA sequence: TGTGCCAGCAGTGAAGGTACAGGGTTGAACACTGAAGCTTTCTTT.

V and J are TRBV15 and TRBJ2-5; 7 bases fit TRBD1. The CDR3 has 17 amino acids. With 2 bases clipped from V and 1 base from J, the junction kept 10 bases outside the gene matches. CDR1 and CDR2 from the germline V gene are LNHNV and YYDKDF (reference sequence). CDR3 in amino acids: CATSRLIATGPQETQYF. The CDR3 bases are TGTGCCACCAGCAGATTAATAGCGACAGGGCCCCAAGAGACCCAGTACTTC.

This rearrangement joins TRBV5-1 to TRBJ1-2; perhaps TRBD1 as D (5 bases). The germline gives CDR1 SGHRS, CDR2 YFSETQ. Trimming took 4 bases from V and 6 from J, leaving 13 bases between them. This CDR3 contains 13 residues. CDR3 protein: CASSQGHQDGYTF. The CDR3, as DNA: TGCGCCAGCAGCCAGGGCCACCAAGATGGCTACACCTTC.

The chain recombines TRBV28 with TRBJ2-2; possible D gene TRBD1, 7 bases. With 3 bases removed from V and 6 bases from J, the gap between germline ends came to 17 bases. The CDR3 runs 16 residues. The germline V gene encodes CDR1 MDHEN and CDR2 SYDVKM. CDR3 nucleotide sequence: TGTGCCAGCAGTTTGAGGCAGGGGGGCGCGGCCGGGGAGCTGTTTTTT. This sequence encodes CASSLRQGGAAGELFF.

CDR3 loop: CASSEGLQGYQPQHF. The CDR3, as DNA: TGTGCCAGCAGTGAAGGCTTACAGGGTTATCAGCCCCAGCATTTT. V and J are TRBV6-1 and TRBJ1-5; D is perhaps TRBD1 (6 bases). The CDR3 covers 15 residues. Looked up from germline, CDR1 is MNHNS and CDR2 is SASEGT. Trimming removed 1 base from V and 5 bases from J, with 12 bases in between.

This clone was detected only once. In DNA form, the CDR3 reads TGTGCCAGCAGTTTAAGAGGGAGGACGCAGTATTTT. Its protein is CASSLRGRTQYF. This chain links TRBV27 with TRBJ2-3, with D perhaps TRBD2 (6 bases). The CDR3 has 12 residues. V lost 2 bases, J lost 9 bases, and 9 bases lay in between. Germline values: CDR1 MNHEY, CDR2 SMNVEV (reference sequence).

The chain has TRBV7-8 and TRBJ2-1; D unclear. CDR1 and CDR2 (germline): SGHVS, FQNEAQ. CDR3 length: 14 amino acids. Trimming took off 1 base at V and 6 bases at J, with 10 bases between the two ends. The CDR3 sequence is CASSLERFRNEQFF. As DNA, the CDR3 is TGTGCCAGCAGCTTAGAGAGGTTCCGCAATGAGCAGTTCTTC.

The rearrangement joins TRBV28 to TRBJ2-3, with 12 bases lining up with TRBD2. V trimming: 3 bases; J trimming: 1 base; junction bases outside the gene matches: 2. Germline assignment: CDR1 MDHEN and CDR2 SYDVKM. The CDR3 contains 16 residues. CDR3 amino acids: CASSFWTSGGTDTQYF. The CDR3 region has the DNA TGTGCCAGCAGTTTCTGGACTAGCGGGGGCACAGATACGCAGTATTTT. Filled out from reference TRBV28 and TRBJ2-3, the complete variable domain reads DVKVTQSSRYLVKRTGEKVFLECVQDMDHENMFWYRQDPGLGLRLIYFSYDVKMKEKGDIPEGYSVSREKKERFSLILESASTNQTSMYLCASSFWTSGGTDTQYFGPGTRLTVL.